The source of this T cell receptor (beta chain) is a study of CD8 T cells in Susac syndrome. Reverse transcription of about 0.45 to 1 ug RNA was performed with random hexamers. TCRdb used MiXCR to reprocess the immunoSEQ multiplex PCR reads, holding one entry per CDR3 protein. The sample holds tens of thousands of distinct CDR3 sequences, 93% seen once. CDR1 is MGHDK, CDR2 SYGVNS, per germline. The V gene lost 5 bases and the J gene lost 0 bases, with 17 bases spanning the gap. The CDR3 totals 16 residues. Findings of the study overall: The study's TCR sequencing and HLA analysis covered a relatively small number of individuals, and the study acknowledged this.

Note on this clonotype: Antigen unknown.

In blood CD8+ and CD4+ T cells, TCR beta underwent sequencing. The healthy controls were matched to patients by age and sex. The rearrangement joins TRBV25-1 to TRBJ2-7; D is ambiguous. This TCR derives from a human donor in good health. Sequenced input: CD8+ T cells from PBMCs. For the CDR3, the DNA is TGTGCCAGCAGTAGAACCGAGACTGCTTTCTCCTACGAGCAGTACTTC. Amino acid sequence: CASSRTETAFSYEQYF.